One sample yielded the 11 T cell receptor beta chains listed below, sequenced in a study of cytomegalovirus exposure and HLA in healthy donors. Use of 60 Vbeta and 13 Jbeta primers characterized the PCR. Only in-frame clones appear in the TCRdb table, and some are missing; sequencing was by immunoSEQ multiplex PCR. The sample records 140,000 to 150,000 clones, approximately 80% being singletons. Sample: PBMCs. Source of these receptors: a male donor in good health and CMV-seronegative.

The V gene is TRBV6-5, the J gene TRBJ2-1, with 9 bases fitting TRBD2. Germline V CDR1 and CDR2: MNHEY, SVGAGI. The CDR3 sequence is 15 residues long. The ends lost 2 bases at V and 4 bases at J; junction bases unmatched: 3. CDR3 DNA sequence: TGTGCCAGCAGTTACGCTAGCGGGATTTACAATGAGCAGTTCTTC. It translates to CASSYASGIYNEQFF.

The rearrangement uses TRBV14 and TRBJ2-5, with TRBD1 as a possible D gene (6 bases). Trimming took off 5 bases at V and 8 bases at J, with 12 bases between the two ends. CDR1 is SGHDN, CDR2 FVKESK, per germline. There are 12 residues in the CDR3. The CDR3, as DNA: TGTGCCAGCAGCGCGGACAGAATCACCCAGTACTTC. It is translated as CASSADRITQYF.

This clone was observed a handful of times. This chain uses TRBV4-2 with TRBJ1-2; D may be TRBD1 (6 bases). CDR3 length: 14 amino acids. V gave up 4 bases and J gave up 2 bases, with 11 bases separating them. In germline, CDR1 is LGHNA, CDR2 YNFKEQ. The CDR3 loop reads CASSPDRRNYGYTF. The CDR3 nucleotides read TGTGCCAGCAGCCCTGACAGGCGGAACTATGGCTACACCTTC.

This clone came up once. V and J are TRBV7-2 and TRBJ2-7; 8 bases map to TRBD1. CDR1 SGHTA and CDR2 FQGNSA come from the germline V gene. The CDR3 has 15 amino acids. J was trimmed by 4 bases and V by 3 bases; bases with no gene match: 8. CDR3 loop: CASSFSGQGAYEQYF. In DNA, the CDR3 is TGTGCCAGCAGCTTTAGCGGACAGGGAGCTTACGAGCAGTACTTC.

The CDR3 DNA follows: TGTGCCAGCAGTGAAACGGTAAAGAACACTGAAGCTTTCTTT. This encodes CASSETVKNTEAFF. The V and J genes are TRBV2 and TRBJ1-1; D is undetermined. V lost 2 bases and J lost 1, with 8 bases in between. Germline V lookup: CDR1 SNHLY, CDR2 FYNNEI. The CDR3 length is 14 residues.

Here the CDR3 reads CASSTEVRAFF. The DNA for the CDR3 is TGTGCCAGTAGTACTGAGGTTCGAGCTTTCTTT. The genes are TRBV19 and TRBJ1-1; D not certain. V lost 4 bases and J lost 10, with 10 bases in between. This CDR3 contains 11 residues. Germline V gives CDR1 LNHDA, CDR2 SQIVND (reference sequence).

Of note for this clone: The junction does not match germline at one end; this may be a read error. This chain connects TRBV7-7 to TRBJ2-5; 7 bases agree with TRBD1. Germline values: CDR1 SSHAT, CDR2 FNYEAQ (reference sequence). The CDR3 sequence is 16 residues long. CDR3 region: CASSLFPGQPQETQYF. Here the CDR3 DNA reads TGTGCTAGCAGCTTATTTCCGGGACAGCCACAAGAGACCCAGTACTTC.

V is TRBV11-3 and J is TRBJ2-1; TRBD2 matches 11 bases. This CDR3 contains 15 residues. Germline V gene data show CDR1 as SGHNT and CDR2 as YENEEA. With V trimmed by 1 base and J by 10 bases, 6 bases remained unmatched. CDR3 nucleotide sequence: TGTGCCAGCAGCTTAGCACTAGCGGGAGTCTCCGAGCAGTTCTTC. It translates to CASSLALAGVSEQFF.

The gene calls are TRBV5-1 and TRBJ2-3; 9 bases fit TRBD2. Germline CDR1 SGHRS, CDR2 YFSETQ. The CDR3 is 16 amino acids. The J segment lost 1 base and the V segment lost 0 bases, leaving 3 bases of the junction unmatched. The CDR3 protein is CASSLGSGGGTDTQYF. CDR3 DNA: TGCGCCAGCAGCTTGGGTAGCGGGGGAGGCACAGATACGCAGTATTTT.

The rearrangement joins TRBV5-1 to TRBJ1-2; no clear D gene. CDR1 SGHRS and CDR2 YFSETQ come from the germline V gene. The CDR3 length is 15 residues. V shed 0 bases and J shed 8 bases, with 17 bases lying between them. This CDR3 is CASSLDPGSGGGYTF. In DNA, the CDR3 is TGCGCCAGCAGCTTGGACCCTGGTTCGGGTGGGGGCTACACCTTC.

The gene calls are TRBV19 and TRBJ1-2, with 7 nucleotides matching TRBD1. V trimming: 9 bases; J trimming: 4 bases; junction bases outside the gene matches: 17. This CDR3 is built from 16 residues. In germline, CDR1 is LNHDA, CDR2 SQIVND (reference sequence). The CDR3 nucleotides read TGTGCCAGCAGTCCTCAGGGGGTCGCCCCTCCCTATGGCTACACCTTC. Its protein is CASSPQGVAPPYGYTF.